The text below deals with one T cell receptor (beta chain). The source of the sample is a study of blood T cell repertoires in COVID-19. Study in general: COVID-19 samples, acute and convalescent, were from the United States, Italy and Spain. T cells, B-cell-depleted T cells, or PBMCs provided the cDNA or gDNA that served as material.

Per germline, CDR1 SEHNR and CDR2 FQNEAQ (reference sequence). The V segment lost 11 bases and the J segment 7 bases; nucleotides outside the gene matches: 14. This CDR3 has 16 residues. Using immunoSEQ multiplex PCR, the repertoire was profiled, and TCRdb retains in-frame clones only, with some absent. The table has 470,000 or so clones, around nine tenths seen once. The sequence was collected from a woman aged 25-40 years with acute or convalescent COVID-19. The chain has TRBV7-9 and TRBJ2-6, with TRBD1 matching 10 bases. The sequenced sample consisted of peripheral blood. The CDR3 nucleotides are TGTGCCGGGACGGGACAGGGGTCTCTCGCCGCCAACGTCCTGACTTTC. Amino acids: CAGTGQGSLAANVLTF.